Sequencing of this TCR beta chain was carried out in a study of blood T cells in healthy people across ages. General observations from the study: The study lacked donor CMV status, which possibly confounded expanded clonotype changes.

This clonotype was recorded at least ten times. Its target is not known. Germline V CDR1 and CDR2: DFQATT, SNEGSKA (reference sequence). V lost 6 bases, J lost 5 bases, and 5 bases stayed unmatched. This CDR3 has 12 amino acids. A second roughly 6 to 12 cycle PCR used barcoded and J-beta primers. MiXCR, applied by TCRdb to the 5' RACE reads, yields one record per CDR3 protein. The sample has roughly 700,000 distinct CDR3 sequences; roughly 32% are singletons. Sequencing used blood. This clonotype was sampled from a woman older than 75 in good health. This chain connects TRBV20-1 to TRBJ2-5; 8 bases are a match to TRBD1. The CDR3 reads CSATGAGETQYF. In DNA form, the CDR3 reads TGCAGTGCGACAGGGGCTGGGGAGACCCAGTACTTC.